This TCR beta chain was documented in a study of response to subunit inactivated influenza vaccine (dated by TCRdb to 2017 to 2018). Looking at the study overall: The study used deep quantitative T cell receptor repertoire profiling to track responses to a trivalent subunit inactivated influenza vaccine. Study-level results and caveats: According to the authors, only a limited number of new T cells may be recruited by each seasonal influenza vaccination.

Trimming removed 7 bases from V and 0 bases from J, leaving 11 bases between the germline ends. Measured from the cysteine to the phenylalanine, the CDR3 is 13 residues long. Here the CDR3 DNA is all that survives: 39 bases in frame from base 1. Taken from the germline V gene, the CDR1 and CDR2 loops are SQVTM and ANQGSEA. This clonotype was picked up many times. This clone's antigen is unknown. Nothing much larger sits one base from this clone, and base qualities are not available. Libraries were made using RT-PCR. Instrument on record: Illumina HiSeq 2500. TCRdb redid the processing of the public reads, applying fastp at Q25 and MiXCR, and retained in-frame beta chains. Rows merge per CDR3 protein into single entries with the most common DNA and genes. The sample table holds 500,000 to 550,000 distinct CDR3 sequences, of which less than 7.5% were seen once. The ten largest clones take up over 10% of the sample.

This specimen consisted of PBMCs from blood, obtained around 25 months after vaccination. The rearrangement combines TRBV29-1 with TRBJ2-3; TRBD1 might be the D gene, on 5 matching bases. The clonotype originates from a man in his fifties or sixties who received an inactivated influenza vaccine. Donor details come from another sample of the same person, matched by shared clones. The base sequence is TGCAGCGGCCAGGGCGGTAGCACAGATACGCAGTATTTT. This sequence encodes CSGQGGSTDTQYF.